The 6 T cell receptor beta chains below were found in one sample sequenced in a study of OX40 agonist ivuxolimab in advanced cancers. Receptor amplification or capture employed the immunoSEQ multiplex PCR assay. TCRdb limited this immuneACCESS table to in-frame rearrangements with V and J called. A share of clones is missing; checked studies link under half to unresolved V genes, and the rest is unexplained. The sample table lists 45,000 to 65,000 clones, approximately 75% of them with a count of one. Clones ranked in the top ten supply roughly 2.5% of the sample. Sequenced here: CD4+ or CD8+ T cells sorted from blood, sampled in a trial of the OX40 agonist ivuxolimab. Receptor source: an adult with an advanced solid tumor such as melanoma, head and neck, liver or kidney cancer.

This clone was recorded once. V and J are TRBV9 and TRBJ2-1; TRBD1 matches 8 bases. This CDR3 contains 17 residues. The germline V gene encodes CDR1 SGDLS and CDR2 YYNGEE. The V gene end was trimmed by 1 base and the J gene end by 0 bases; junction bases not matched to a gene: 6. CDR3 sequence (DNA): TGTGCCAGCAGCGTACAGGGGGCAACAGGCTCCTACAATGAGCAGTTCTTC. Translation: CASSVQGATGSYNEQFF. Looking up the rest from reference TRBV9 and TRBJ2-1 gives the full variable domain: DSGVTQTPKHLITATGQRVTLRCSPRSGDLSVYWYQQSLDQGLQFLIQYYNGEERAKGNILERFSAQQFPDLHSELNLSSLELGDSALYFCASSVQGATGSYNEQFFGPGTRLTVL.

This clone was seen only a few times. The chain recombines TRBV5-7 with TRBJ1-1; a possible D gene is TRBD1 (5 bases). TRBV5-7 is designated an ORF whose function remains uncertain. This CDR3 is built from 16 residues. V dropped 4 bases and J dropped 1 base, with 17 bases sitting between them. The CDR3 loop reads CASSSRQQESNTEAFF. DNA for the CDR3: TGTGCCAGCAGCAGCCGGCAACAGGAGTCGAACACTGAAGCTTTCTTT.

The chain joins TRBV30 to TRBJ2-2; 12 bases align to TRBD2. The CDR3 totals 15 residues. Germline CDR1 and CDR2: GTSNPN and SVGIG (reference sequence). J gave up 13 bases and V 1 base, and 10 bases lay outside the gene matches. The CDR3 is CAWSGITSGRHGLFF. The CDR3 nucleotides read TGTGCCTGGAGTGGTATTACTAGCGGGAGGCACGGGCTGTTTTTT.

The rearrangement links TRBV5-4 to TRBJ2-5; D is possibly TRBD1 (6 bases). Germline V gene data show CDR1 as SGHNT and CDR2 as YYREEE (reference sequence). Trimming left V 1 base short and J 2 bases short, with 24 bases between. The CDR3 covers 19 residues. The CDR3 DNA reads TGTGCCAGCAGCTTGACCTTGGGGGCAGGCGTTTTAGGGCAAGAGACCCAGTACTTC. Its protein is CASSLTLGAGVLGQETQYF. The variable domain in full, with the rest retrieved from reference TRBV5-4 and TRBJ2-5, is ETGVTQSPTHLIKTRGQQVTLRCSSQSGHNTVSWYQQALGQGPQFIFQYYREEENGRGNFPPRFSGLQFPNYSSELNVNALELDDSALYLCASSLTLGAGVLGQETQYFGPGTRLLVL.

V is TRBV5-6 and J is TRBJ1-3; D is unresolved. CDR1 SGHDT and CDR2 YYEEEE come from the germline V gene. Trimming removed 7 bases from V and 0 bases from J, with 11 bases in between. The CDR3 spans 14 residues. This CDR3 is CASGGTFSGNTIYF. As DNA, the CDR3 is TGTGCCAGCGGTGGCACATTCTCTGGAAACACCATATATTTT.

The chain has TRBV12-5 and TRBJ1-1; 8 bases agree with TRBD1. J gave up 5 bases and V 6 bases, and 5 bases lay outside the gene matches. The CDR3 is 13 residues long. Germline CDR1 is LGHNT and CDR2 is FRNRAP. CDR3 coding DNA: TGTGCTAGTGGCCTACAGGGGGGGACTGAAGCTTTCTTT. It translates to CASGLQGGTEAFF.